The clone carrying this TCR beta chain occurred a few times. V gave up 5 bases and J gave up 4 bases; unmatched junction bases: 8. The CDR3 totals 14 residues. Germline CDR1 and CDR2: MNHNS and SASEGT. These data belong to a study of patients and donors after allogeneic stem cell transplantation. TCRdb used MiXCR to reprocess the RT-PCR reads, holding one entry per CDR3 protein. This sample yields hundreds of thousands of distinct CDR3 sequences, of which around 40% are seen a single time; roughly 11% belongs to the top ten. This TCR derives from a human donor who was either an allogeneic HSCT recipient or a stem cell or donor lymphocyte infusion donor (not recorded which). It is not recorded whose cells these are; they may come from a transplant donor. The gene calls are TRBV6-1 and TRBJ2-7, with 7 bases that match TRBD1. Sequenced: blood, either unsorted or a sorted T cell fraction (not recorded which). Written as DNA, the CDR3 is TGTGCCAGCAGTACCCTTGGGACAGCATACGAGCAGTACTTC. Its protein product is CASSTLGTAYEQYF.